This T cell receptor (beta chain) appears in the sequencing data of a study of Graves' ophthalmopathy and Graves' hyperthyroidism. Amplification of the TCR beta CDR3 regions used RNA transcripts (as template). The library came from an HTBI-primed first-round RT-PCR and a second-round multiplex PCR. Via MiXCR, TCRdb re-called the multiplex PCR reads, giving one row per CDR3 protein. The sample consists of about 220,000 distinct CDR3 sequences, 20% to 25% of them appearing once. V was shortened by 2 bases and J by 1 base, with 6 bases between the two germline ends. CDR1 is KGHSH and CDR2 is LQKENI in the germline V gene. The CDR3 runs 14 residues. PBMCs were isolated from a 10 ml sample of fresh peripheral blood.

This chain joins TRBV18 and TRBJ2-4; D call uncertain. This sequence originates from a woman between 50 and 59 years old with Graves' ophthalmopathy. The sample comprised peripheral blood. CDR3 in DNA: TGTGCCAGCTCACCAGGCAACGCCAAAAACATTCAGTACTTC. The encoded protein is CASSPGNAKNIQYF.